This T cell receptor (beta chain) comes out of a study of radiotherapy plus CTLA-4 blockade in lung cancer. Study details: Disease control reached approximately 31%, with objective responses in under 20%.

This clone came up a few times. The repertoire was sequenced with immunoSEQ multiplex PCR; TCRdb's copy has only in-frame clones and lacks some. The data show tens of thousands of clones, just under 75% seen once. CDR1 and CDR2 from the germline V gene are SGHRS and YFSETQ. V lost 0 bases to trimming and J lost 10 bases, with 11 bases between them. The CDR3 length is 14 residues. The receptor's source is a human donor with non-small cell lung cancer who had stable disease on radiotherapy plus ipilimumab. The rearrangement uses TRBV5-1 and TRBJ1-6; a weak D match, TRBD1 (5 bases). The input for sequencing was peripheral blood, taken from a patient treated with radiotherapy plus ipilimumab. This CDR3 is CASSLEGAQSPLHF. For the CDR3, the DNA is TGCGCCAGCAGCTTGGAAGGGGCTCAGTCACCCCTCCACTTT.